This entry lists 27 T cell receptor beta chains sequenced from one sample in a study of blood T cells in healthy people across ages. Next came a second PCR, run for roughly 6 to 11 cycles, which used a sample-barcoded 5' primer along with a J-beta primer mix. A single record per CDR3 protein comes from TCRdb applying MiXCR to the 5' RACE reads. The sample yields some 750,000 distinct CDR3 sequences, 22% seen once. The sequenced sample was blood. The source of these receptors is a man in his 70s in good health.

The rearrangement links TRBV10-3 to TRBJ2-3; possible D gene TRBD1, 6 bases. The germline V and J ends were trimmed by 7 bases and 5 bases, with 19 bases remaining between them. Germline V gives CDR1 ENHRY, CDR2 SYGVKD. The CDR3 extends over 15 amino acids. CDR3: CAITPLGRGIDTQYF. For the CDR3, the DNA is TGTGCCATCACCCCACTAGGTAGGGGGATAGATACGCAGTATTTT.

This clonotype appeared many times. This chain uses TRBV6-2 or TRBV6-3 with TRBJ2-1; 9 bases fit TRBD2. The CDR3 has 16 residues. Germline V gives CDR1 MNHEY, CDR2 SVGEGT. After removal of 6 bases from V and 7 bases from J, the junction contained 13 bases not matched to a gene. The CDR3 coding sequence is TGTGCCAGCAGGACGATTTTGACTAGCGGTGAGAATGAGCAGTTCTTC. Protein sequence: CASRTILTSGENEQFF.

The chain links TRBV25-1 to TRBJ2-1, with D perhaps TRBD2 (5 bases). The germline V gene encodes CDR1 MGHDK and CDR2 SYGVNS. V lost 8 bases and J lost 3, with 8 bases in between. The CDR3 length is 12 residues. CDR3 DNA sequence: TGTGCCAGCCTAGCCCTCTACAATGAGCAGTTCTTC. This gives the protein CASLALYNEQFF.

The rearrangement links TRBV3-1 to TRBJ1-3; D remains unclear. Germline V gene data show CDR1 as LGHDT and CDR2 as YNNKEL (reference sequence). This CDR3 is built from 11 residues. V lost 4 bases, J lost 8 bases, and 6 bases lay in between. The CDR3 region is CASSLGYTIYF. CDR3 in DNA: TGTGCCAGCAGCCTAGGCTACACCATATATTTT.

The chain links TRBV21-1 to TRBJ1-1; whether TRBD1, the table's D call, matches the DNA was not checked. TRBV21-1 constitutes a pseudogene. This CDR3 region has 15 residues. The CDR3 nucleotides read TGTGCCAGCAGTTGGAAACAGGGGAGTGACACTGAAGCTTTCTTT. Its protein product is CASSWKQGSDTEAFF.

The table lists this clonotype with a few counts. The chain joins TRBV29-1 to TRBJ2-1, with D perhaps assigned TRBD1 or TRBD2 (5 bases each). This CDR3 has 15 amino acids. V lost 6 bases to trimming and J lost 6 bases, with 21 bases between them. The germline CDR1 and CDR2 sequences are SQVTM and ANQGSEA. CDR3 in DNA: TGCAGCGTGCCACTAAAGCCTTTGGGGGTCAATGAGCAGTTCTTC. It translates to CSVPLKPLGVNEQFF.

The chain carries TRBV9 and TRBJ2-6; 7 bases align to TRBD1. CDR1 SGDLS and CDR2 YYNGEE come from the germline V gene. CDR3 length: 16 amino acids. V shed 4 bases and J 2 bases; nucleotides not matched to a gene: 6. In DNA form, the CDR3 reads TGTGCCAGCAGCTTAAGGGACAGAACTGGGGCCAACGTCCTGACTTTC. Translation: CASSLRDRTGANVLTF.

This clonotype was counted between two and nine times. The chain carries TRBV7-9 and TRBJ1-2; the match to TRBD1 covers 8 bases. The CDR3 has 14 residues. Germline V CDR1 and CDR2: SEHNR, FQNEAQ (reference sequence). Unmatched junction bases numbered 8, after V lost 7 bases and J lost 4 bases. In DNA form, the CDR3 reads TGTGCCAGCACCATCGGACAGGGTGGCTATGGCTACACCTTC. Its protein product is CASTIGQGGYGYTF.

This clonotype was seen only a few times. This chain joins TRBV12-5 and TRBJ2-1; D is ambiguous. CDR1 and CDR2 from the germline V gene are LGHNT and FRNRAP. There are 14 residues in the CDR3. V dropped 6 bases and J dropped 0 bases, with 9 bases sitting between them. The CDR3 DNA reads as TGTGCTAGTGGGGCAGGAGACTCCTACAATGAGCAGTTCTTC. Residues: CASGAGDSYNEQFF.

The chain recombines TRBV14 with TRBJ2-5, with D possibly TRBD1 on 5 matching bases. The assigned J gene may be wrong: the sequence end matches TRBJ2-7 better. This CDR3 spans 15 amino acids. Germline V lookup: CDR1 SGHDN, CDR2 FVKESK. This chain's CDR3 is CASSQHRQTVYEQYF. The DNA for the CDR3 is TGTGCCAGCAGCCAACATCGACAGACGGTCTACGAGCAGTACTTC.

The sample holds a few counts of this clonotype. The rearrangement joins TRBV7-2 to TRBJ2-3; D remains unclear. V dropped 5 bases and J dropped 6 bases, with 12 bases sitting between them. This CDR3 has 13 residues. Germline V gives CDR1 SGHTA, CDR2 FQGNSA. CDR3 sequence (DNA): TGTGCCAGCAGCACTCTCGTCGGGGATACGCAGTATTTT. The encoded protein is CASSTLVGDTQYF.

V and J are TRBV19 and TRBJ1-2; 10 positions match TRBD1. Trimming removed 9 bases from V and 4 bases from J; junction bases left unmatched: 5. This CDR3 spans 13 amino acids. Germline lookup yields CDR1 LNHDA and CDR2 SQIVND (reference sequence). CDR3 DNA: TGTGCCAGCCAGAGGACAGGGGGCTATGGCTACACCTTC. Translating gives CASQRTGGYGYTF.

The rearrangement joins TRBV5-5 to TRBJ2-5; D is unresolved. TRBJ2-7 explains the end of the DNA better; the J call may be wrong. The CDR3 loop spans 13 amino acids. Germline CDR1 and CDR2: SGHKS and YYEKEE (reference sequence). CDR3 in DNA: TGTGCCAGCAGCCTAGAGATCTCCTACGAGCAGTACTTC. This encodes CASSLEISYEQYF.

V usage is TRBV20-1 and J usage is TRBJ1-4; D perhaps matches TRBD1 (5 bases). V gave up 0 bases and J gave up 13 bases, with 18 bases separating them. The CDR3 is made up of 14 amino acids. Per the germline V gene, CDR1 is DFQATT and CDR2 is SNEGSKA (reference sequence). The DNA for the CDR3 is TGCAGTGCTAGAGACCCAGGGTCGATGGGGACACTGTTTTTT. It translates to CSARDPGSMGTLFF.

This clonotype occurred a few times. This rearrangement joins TRBV20-1 to TRBJ2-3; 11 bases map to TRBD2. Per the germline V gene, CDR1 is DFQATT and CDR2 is SNEGSKA (reference sequence). This CDR3 spans 12 amino acids. V dropped 3 bases and J dropped 11; count of bases not matched to a gene: 4. The CDR3 is CSARTSGMKQYF. DNA of the CDR3: TGCAGTGCTAGGACTAGCGGGATGAAGCAGTATTTT.

The chain is built from TRBV28 and TRBJ1-2; 10 nucleotides match TRBD1. Germline values: CDR1 MDHEN, CDR2 SYDVKM. After removal of 3 bases from V and 6 bases from J, the junction contained 4 bases not matched to a gene. The CDR3 extends over 14 amino acids. The CDR3 nucleotides are TGTGCCAGCAGTTTCTCCGGGACAGGGGATGGCTACACCTTC. Residues: CASSFSGTGDGYTF.

In its sample, this clonotype is medium-sized. The chain employs TRBV9 and TRBJ2-1, with 10 positions matching TRBD2. Per germline, CDR1 SGDLS and CDR2 YYNGEE. Trimming at V came to 3 bases and at J to 7 bases, leaving 7 bases not matched to a gene. The CDR3 loop spans 15 amino acids. The CDR3 DNA follows: TGTGCCAGCAGCGCAAGCGGGAGGGCTAGAAATGAGCAGTTCTTC. As protein: CASSASGRARNEQFF.

This clonotype was seen more than once but under ten times. The rearrangement uses TRBV25-1 and TRBJ2-7, with D uncertain. The CDR3 has 15 amino acids. The V and J ends lost 5 bases and 0 bases respectively, with 14 bases between them. Germline assignment: CDR1 MGHDK and CDR2 SYGVNS. The CDR3 coding sequence is TGTGCCAGCAGTCCGACTCCCTTAAGCTCCTACGAGCAGTACGTC. Translation gives CASSPTPLSSYEQYV.

This clonotype was seen only a few times. The chain has TRBV6-1 and TRBJ2-1, with TRBD2 matching 10 bases. Germline CDR1 and CDR2: MNHNS and SASEGT. The V and J ends lost 9 bases and 1 base, in that order; junction bases with no gene match: 3. There are 14 residues in the CDR3. The CDR3 coding sequence is TGTGCCAGTAAGGGACTAGCGTCCTACAATGAGCAGTTCTTC. It yields the protein CASKGLASYNEQFF.

The chain combines TRBV7-8 with TRBJ1-4, with unresolved D. This CDR3 is 14 amino acids long. Per the germline V gene, CDR1 is SGHVS and CDR2 is FQNEAQ. The ends were cut back, 3 bases at V and 4 bases at J, with 9 bases in the middle. CDR3 nucleotides: TGTGCCAGCAGCTTGTCCGCTGTTAATGAAAAACTGTTTTTT. This codes for CASSLSAVNEKLFF.

The chain combines TRBV7-9 with TRBJ2-5; D is possibly TRBD2 (6 bases). Germline loops: CDR1 SEHNR, CDR2 FQNEAQ (reference sequence). The CDR3 covers 17 residues. The V end was cut by 2 bases, the J end by 2 bases, with 18 bases between. CDR3 coding DNA: TGTGCCAGCAGCTTATTCCCCGCGGATAGCGGTCAAGAGACCCAGTACTTC. Protein product: CASSLFPADSGQETQYF.

This clonotype was detected a few times. The gene calls are TRBV24-1 and TRBJ2-7; D uncertain. Germline CDR1 KGHDR, CDR2 SFDVKD. V shed 2 bases and J shed 2 bases, with 9 bases lying between them. The CDR3 sequence is 14 residues long. The CDR3 reads CATSDSRAPYEQYV. Written as DNA, the CDR3 is TGTGCCACCAGTGATTCCCGGGCCCCCTACGAGCAGTACGTC.

J is TRBJ2-5 and V is TRBV12-3 or TRBV12-4; D is unresolved. This CDR3 spans 14 amino acids. V gave up 2 bases and J gave up 5 bases, with 12 bases separating them. CDR3 in amino acids: CASSLTHSSETQYF. CDR3 nucleotides: TGTGCCAGCAGTTTAACCCACAGTTCCGAGACCCAGTACTTC.

This clonotype was found a few times. The rearrangement links TRBV10-3 to TRBJ1-3, with D maybe TRBD1 (6 bases). The V gene lost 3 bases and the J gene lost 3 bases, with 15 bases spanning the gap. Germline values: CDR1 ENHRY, CDR2 SYGVKD. This CDR3 region has 16 residues. DNA for the CDR3: TGTGCCATCAGTGACCCGGGCAGGGGTTTTGGAAACACCATATATTTT. It yields the protein CAISDPGRGFGNTIYF.

This clonotype was counted only a few times. This chain joins TRBV28 and TRBJ2-4; 7 positions match TRBD2. This CDR3 region has 15 residues. CDR1 and CDR2 (germline): MDHEN, SYDVKM. Losses at the gene ends were 6 bases for V and 3 bases for J; bases not matched to a gene: 8. Here the CDR3 DNA reads TGTGCCAGCAGCCCACCGGGAGGTGTCAAAAACATTCAGTACTTC. Translating it yields CASSPPGGVKNIQYF.

J is TRBJ1-6 and V is TRBV19, with D unclear. The CDR3 has 14 amino acids. CDR1 is LNHDA and CDR2 is SQIVND in the germline V gene (reference sequence). V was trimmed by 3 bases and J by 11 bases, leaving 14 bases between them. The CDR3: CASSIKGNMAPLHF. The CDR3 bases are TGTGCCAGTAGTATTAAGGGAAATATGGCACCCCTCCACTTT. Combining the CDR3 with reference TRBV19 and TRBJ1-6 gives the whole variable domain DGGITQSPKYLFRKEGQNVTLSCEQNLNHDAMYWYRQDPGQGLRLIYYSQIVNDFQKGDIAEGYSVSREKKESFPLTVTSAQKNPTAFYLCASSIKGNMAPLHFGNGTRLTVT.

The table lists this clonotype with a few counts. This chain uses TRBV5-1 with TRBJ2-3; 7 nucleotides align to TRBD2. The CDR3 contains 15 residues. Unmatched junction bases numbered 6, after V lost 3 bases and J lost 2 bases. Germline V gene sequence: CDR1 SGHRS, CDR2 YFSETQ. The CDR3 here is CASSSAGSFTDTQYF. The CDR3 DNA sequence: TGCGCCAGCAGCTCAGCGGGATCGTTCACAGATACGCAGTATTTT.